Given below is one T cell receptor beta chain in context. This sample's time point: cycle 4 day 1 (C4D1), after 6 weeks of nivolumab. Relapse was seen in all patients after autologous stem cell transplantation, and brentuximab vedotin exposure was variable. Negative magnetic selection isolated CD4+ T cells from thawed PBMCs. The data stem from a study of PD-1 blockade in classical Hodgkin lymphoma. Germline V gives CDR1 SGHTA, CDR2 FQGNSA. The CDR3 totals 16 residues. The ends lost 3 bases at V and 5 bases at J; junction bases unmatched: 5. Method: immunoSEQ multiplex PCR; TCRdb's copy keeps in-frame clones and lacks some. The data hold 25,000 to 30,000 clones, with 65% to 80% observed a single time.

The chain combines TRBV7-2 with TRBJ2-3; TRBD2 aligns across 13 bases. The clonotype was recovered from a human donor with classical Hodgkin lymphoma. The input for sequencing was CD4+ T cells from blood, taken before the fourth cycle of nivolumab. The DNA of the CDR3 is TGTGCCAGCAGCTTTACTAGCGGGGGGGCGATAGATACGCAGTATTTT. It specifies CASSFTSGGAIDTQYF.